This entry features one T cell receptor beta chain sequence. With the 5' RACE reads reprocessed, TCRdb shows one record per CDR3 protein and no DNA. Recorded for this sample: approximately 330,000 distinct CDR3 sequences. The data derive from a study of monozygotic twins with inflammatory bowel disease. The V gene's germline CDR1 is SNHLY and CDR2 FYNNEI. The CDR3 spans 14 residues. The receptor's source is a human donor with ulcerative colitis or Crohn's disease, or a healthy co-twin of an affected twin (not recorded which). The chain is built from TRBV2 and TRBJ2-7; TCRdb gives TRBD2 as the D gene, but with no DNA this cannot be confirmed. Sequenced: blood. The CDR3 protein is CASRMPGLASEQYF.